This paragraph covers one T cell receptor (beta chain) sequence. As yet, its antigen is unknown. This specimen belongs to a study of cytotoxic CD8 clonotypes in ibrutinib-treated CLL. Study results and caveats: Progressing patients had sampling times that differed from those of sustained-remission patients.

This table comes from immunoSEQ multiplex PCR, and its TCRdb copy is limited to in-frame clones, with some not included. The table includes some 160,000 clones, 81% detected once. Germline trimming cut 5 bases from V and 4 bases from J; bases unmatched to any gene: 9. Germline values: CDR1 MNHEY, CDR2 SMNVEV (reference sequence). The CDR3 has 16 amino acids. The clonotype comes from a human donor with chronic lymphocytic leukemia. This specimen consisted of PBMCs, obtained after 12 months of ibrutinib treatment. The chain employs TRBV27 and TRBJ1-3, with TRBD1 identical over 9 bases. Here the CDR3 DNA reads TGTGCCAGCAGTCGAGTCGGGACAGGGTCCGGAAACACCATATATTTT. It encodes CASSRVGTGSGNTIYF.